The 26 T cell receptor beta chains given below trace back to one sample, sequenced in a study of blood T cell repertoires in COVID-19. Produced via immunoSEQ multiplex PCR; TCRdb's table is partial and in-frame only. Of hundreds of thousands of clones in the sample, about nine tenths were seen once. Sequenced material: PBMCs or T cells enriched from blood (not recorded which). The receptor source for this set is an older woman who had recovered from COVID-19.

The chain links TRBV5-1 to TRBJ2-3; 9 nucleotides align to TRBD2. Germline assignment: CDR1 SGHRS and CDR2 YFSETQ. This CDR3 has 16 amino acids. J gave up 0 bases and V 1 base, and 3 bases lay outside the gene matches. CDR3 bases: TGCGCCAGCAGCTTGCCTAGCGGGGTCAGCACAGATACGCAGTATTTT. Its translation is CASSLPSGVSTDTQYF.

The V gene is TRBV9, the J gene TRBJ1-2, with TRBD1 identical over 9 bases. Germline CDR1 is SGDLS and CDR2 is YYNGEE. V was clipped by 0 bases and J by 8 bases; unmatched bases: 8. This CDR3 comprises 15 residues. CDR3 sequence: CASSVDFVGTGGYTF. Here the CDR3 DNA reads TGTGCCAGCAGCGTAGACTTCGTAGGGACAGGGGGCTACACCTTC.

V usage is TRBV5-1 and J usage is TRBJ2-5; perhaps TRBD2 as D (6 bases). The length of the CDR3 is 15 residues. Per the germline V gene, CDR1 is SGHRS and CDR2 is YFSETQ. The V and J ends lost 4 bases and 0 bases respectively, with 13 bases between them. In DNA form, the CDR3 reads TGCGCCAGCAGCACCGCCCCGGGGGACCAAGAGACCCAGTACTTC. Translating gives CASSTAPGDQETQYF.

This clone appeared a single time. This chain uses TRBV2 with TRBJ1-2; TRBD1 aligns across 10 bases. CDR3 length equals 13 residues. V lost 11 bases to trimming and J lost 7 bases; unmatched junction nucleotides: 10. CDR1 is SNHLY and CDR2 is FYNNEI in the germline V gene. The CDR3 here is CAGQTGGAGGYTF. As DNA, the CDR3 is TGTGCCGGACAGACAGGGGGCGCGGGTGGCTACACCTTC.

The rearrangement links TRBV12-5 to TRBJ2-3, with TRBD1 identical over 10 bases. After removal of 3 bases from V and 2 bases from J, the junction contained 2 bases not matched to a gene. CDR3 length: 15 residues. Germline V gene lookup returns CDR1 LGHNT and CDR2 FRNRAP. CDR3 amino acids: CASGFGQGDTDTQYF. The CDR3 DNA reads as TGTGCTAGTGGTTTCGGACAGGGGGACACAGATACGCAGTATTTT.

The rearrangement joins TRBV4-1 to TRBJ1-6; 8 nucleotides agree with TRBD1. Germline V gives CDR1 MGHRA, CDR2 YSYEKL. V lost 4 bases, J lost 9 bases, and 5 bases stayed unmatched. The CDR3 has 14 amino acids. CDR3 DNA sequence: TGCGCCAGCAGCCCGGGACAGGAGCTTTCACCCCTCCACTTT. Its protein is CASSPGQELSPLHF.

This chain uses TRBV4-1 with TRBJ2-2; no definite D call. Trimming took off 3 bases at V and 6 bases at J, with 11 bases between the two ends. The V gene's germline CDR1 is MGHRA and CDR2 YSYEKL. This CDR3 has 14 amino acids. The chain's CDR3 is CASSHVARAGELFF. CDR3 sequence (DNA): TGCGCCAGCAGCCACGTCGCGCGTGCCGGGGAGCTGTTTTTT.

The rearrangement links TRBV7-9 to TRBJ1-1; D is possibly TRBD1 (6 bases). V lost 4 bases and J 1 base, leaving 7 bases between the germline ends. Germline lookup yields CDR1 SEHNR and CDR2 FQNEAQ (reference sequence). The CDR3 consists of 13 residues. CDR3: CASSSQGNTEAFF. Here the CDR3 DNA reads TGTGCCAGCAGCTCACAGGGGAACACTGAAGCTTTCTTT.

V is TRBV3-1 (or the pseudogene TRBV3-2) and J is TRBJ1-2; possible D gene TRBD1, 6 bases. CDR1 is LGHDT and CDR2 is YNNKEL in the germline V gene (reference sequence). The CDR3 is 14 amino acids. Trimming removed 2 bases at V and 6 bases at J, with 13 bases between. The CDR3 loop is CASSQNGQTDGYTF. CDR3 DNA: TGTGCCAGCAGCCAAAATGGACAGACCGATGGCTACACCTTC.

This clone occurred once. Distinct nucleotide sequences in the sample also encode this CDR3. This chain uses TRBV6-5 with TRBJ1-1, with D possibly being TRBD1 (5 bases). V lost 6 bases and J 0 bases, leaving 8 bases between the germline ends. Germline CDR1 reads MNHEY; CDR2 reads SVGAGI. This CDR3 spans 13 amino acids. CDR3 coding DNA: TGTGCCAGCAGAACAGGAGTGAACACTGAAGCTTTCTTT. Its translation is CASRTGVNTEAFF.

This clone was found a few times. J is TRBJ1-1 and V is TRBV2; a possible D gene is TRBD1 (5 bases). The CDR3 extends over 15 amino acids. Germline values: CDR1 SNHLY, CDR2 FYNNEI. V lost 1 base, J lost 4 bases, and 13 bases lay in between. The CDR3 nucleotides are TGTGCCAGCAGTGAAGGTCGTAGTGGGGCCACTGAAGCTTTCTTT. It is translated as CASSEGRSGATEAFF.

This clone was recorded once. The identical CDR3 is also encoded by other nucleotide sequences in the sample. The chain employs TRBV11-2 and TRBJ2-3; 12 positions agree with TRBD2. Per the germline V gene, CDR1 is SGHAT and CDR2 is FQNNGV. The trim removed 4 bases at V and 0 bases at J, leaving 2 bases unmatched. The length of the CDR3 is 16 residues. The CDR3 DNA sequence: TGTGCCAGCAGCTCACTAGCGGGGGGCAGCACAGATACGCAGTATTTT. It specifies CASSSLAGGSTDTQYF.

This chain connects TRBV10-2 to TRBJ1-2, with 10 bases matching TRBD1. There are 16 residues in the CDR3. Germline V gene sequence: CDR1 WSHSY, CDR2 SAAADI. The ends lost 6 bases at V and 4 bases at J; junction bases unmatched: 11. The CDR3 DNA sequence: TGCGCCAGCAGACCCCCGGGACAGGGGTTCGCCTATGGCTACACCTTC. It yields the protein CASRPPGQGFAYGYTF.

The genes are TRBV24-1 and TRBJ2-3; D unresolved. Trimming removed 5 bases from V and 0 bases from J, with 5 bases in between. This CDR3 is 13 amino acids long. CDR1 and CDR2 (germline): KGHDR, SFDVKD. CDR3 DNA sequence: TGTGCCACCAGTGTTCCAAGCACAGATACGCAGTATTTT. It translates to CATSVPSTDTQYF.

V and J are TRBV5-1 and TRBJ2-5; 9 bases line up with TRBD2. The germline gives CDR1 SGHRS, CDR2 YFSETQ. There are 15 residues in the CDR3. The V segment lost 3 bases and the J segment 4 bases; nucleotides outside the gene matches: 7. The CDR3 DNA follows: TGCGCCAGCAGCTGGAGCGGGGGGAAGCTAGAGACCCAGTACTTC. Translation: CASSWSGGKLETQYF. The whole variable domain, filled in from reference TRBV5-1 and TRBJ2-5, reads KAGVTQTPRYLIKTRGQQVTLSCSPISGHRSVSWYQQTPGQGLQFLFEYFSETQRNKGNFPGRFSGRQFSNSRSEMNVSTLELGDSALYLCASSWSGGKLETQYFGPGTRLLVL.

The DNA of the CDR3 is TGTGCCAGCACTTCTGGGGGGGCTTCCTACAATGAGCAGTTCTTC. This gives the protein CASTSGGASYNEQFF. The chain has TRBV28 and TRBJ2-1; tentative D call: TRBD2 (7 bases). Germline CDR1 MDHEN, CDR2 SYDVKM. The CDR3 extends over 15 amino acids. The V and J ends lost 7 bases and 1 base respectively, with 14 bases between them.

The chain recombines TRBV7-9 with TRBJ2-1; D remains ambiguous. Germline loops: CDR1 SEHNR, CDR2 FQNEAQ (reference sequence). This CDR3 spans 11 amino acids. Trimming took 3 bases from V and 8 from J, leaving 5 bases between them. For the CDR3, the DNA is TGTGCCAGCAGCTTCCTTGATGAGCAGTTCTTC. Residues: CASSFLDEQFF.

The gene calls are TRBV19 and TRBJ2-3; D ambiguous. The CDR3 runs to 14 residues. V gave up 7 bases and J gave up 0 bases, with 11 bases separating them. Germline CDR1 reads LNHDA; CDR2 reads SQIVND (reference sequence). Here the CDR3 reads CASTPRSSTDTQYF. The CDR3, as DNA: TGTGCCAGTACCCCTAGGAGTAGCACAGATACGCAGTATTTT.

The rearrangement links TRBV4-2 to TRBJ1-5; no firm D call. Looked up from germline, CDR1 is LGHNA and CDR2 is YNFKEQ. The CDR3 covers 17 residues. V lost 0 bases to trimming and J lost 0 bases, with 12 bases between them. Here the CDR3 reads CASSQEATPYSNQPQHF. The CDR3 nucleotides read TGTGCCAGCAGCCAAGAAGCTACGCCATATAGCAATCAGCCCCAGCATTTT.

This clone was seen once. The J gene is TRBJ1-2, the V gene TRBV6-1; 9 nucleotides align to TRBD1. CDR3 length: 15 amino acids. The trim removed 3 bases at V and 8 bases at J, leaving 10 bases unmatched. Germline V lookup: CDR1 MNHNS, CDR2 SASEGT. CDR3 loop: CASSDTGGGLRGYTF. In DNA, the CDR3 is TGTGCCAGCAGTGATACAGGGGGCGGGTTGAGAGGCTACACCTTC.

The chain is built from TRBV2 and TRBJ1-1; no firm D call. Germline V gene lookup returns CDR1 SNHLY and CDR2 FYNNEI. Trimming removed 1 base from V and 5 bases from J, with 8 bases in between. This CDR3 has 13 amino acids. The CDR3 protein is CASSEGGSTEAFF. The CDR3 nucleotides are TGTGCCAGCAGTGAAGGAGGGAGTACTGAAGCTTTCTTT.

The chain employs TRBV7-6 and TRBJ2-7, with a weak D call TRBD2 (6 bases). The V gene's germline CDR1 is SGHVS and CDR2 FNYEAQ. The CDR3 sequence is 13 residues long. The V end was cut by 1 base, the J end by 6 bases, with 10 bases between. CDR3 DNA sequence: TGTGCCAGCAGCTTAGGGGGAGGTAGCGAGCAGTACGTC. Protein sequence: CASSLGGGSEQYV.

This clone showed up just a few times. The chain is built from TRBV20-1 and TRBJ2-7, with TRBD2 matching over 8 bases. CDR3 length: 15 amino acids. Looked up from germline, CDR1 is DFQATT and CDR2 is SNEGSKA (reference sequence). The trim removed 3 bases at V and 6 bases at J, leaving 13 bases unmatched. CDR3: CSASPPGGGSGEQYF. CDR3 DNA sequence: TGCAGTGCTAGTCCCCCCGGGGGGGGGAGTGGCGAGCAGTACTTC.

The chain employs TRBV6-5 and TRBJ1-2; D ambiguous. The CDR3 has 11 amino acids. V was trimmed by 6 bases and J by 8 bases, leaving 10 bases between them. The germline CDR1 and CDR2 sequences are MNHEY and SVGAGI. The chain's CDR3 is CASSDSMGYTF. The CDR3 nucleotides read TGTGCCAGCAGCGACTCTATGGGCTACACCTTC.

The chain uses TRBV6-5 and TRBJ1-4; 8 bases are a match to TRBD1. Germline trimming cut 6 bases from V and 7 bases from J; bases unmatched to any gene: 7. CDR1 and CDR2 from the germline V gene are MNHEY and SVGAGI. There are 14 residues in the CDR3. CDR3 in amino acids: CASSSDRGREKLFF. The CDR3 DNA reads TGTGCCAGCAGCTCTGACAGGGGTCGTGAAAAACTGTTTTTT.

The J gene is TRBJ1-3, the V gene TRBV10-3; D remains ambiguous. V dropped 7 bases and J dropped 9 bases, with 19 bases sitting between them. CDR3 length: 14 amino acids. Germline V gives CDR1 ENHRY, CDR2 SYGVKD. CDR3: CAITDRTGRGTIYF. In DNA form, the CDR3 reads TGTGCCATCACCGATCGGACTGGTCGAGGCACCATATATTTT.